Described below is a single TCR beta chain sequence and its context. Original methodology: Using reference gene primer amplification, nucleated cell counts were estimated. The repertoire was sequenced with immunoSEQ multiplex PCR; TCRdb's copy has only in-frame clones and lacks some. The D gene and trimming were derived from the DNA, and the V and J assignments and clone size from that table. The data show 280,000 or so clones, with about nine tenths seen just once and 6.9% held by the top ten. Germline CDR1 SGHRS, CDR2 YFSETQ. Trimming took 0 bases from V and 9 from J; bases not matched to a gene: 12. The CDR3 spans 17 residues. This sample was taken from a study of blood T cell repertoires in COVID-19. Across the whole study: The origin of the acute and convalescent COVID-19 samples was the United States, Italy and Spain. T cells, B-cell-depleted T cells, or PBMCs provided the cDNA or gDNA that served as material.

The TCR comes from a woman aged 25 to 39 who had recovered from COVID-19. The sequencing input was peripheral blood. The J gene is TRBJ2-1, the V gene TRBV5-1, with 10 bases aligning to TRBD2. As DNA, the CDR3 is TGCGCCAGCAGCTTGGGAGTAGCGGGGGGTGCACCGGGTGAGCAGTTCTTC. Amino acids: CASSLGVAGGAPGEQFF. The complete variable domain, with remaining parts taken from reference TRBV5-1 and TRBJ2-1, reads KAGVTQTPRYLIKTRGQQVTLSCSPISGHRSVSWYQQTPGQGLQFLFEYFSETQRNKGNFPGRFSGRQFSNSRSEMNVSTLELGDSALYLCASSLGVAGGAPGEQFFGPGTRLTVL.